This is a list of T cell receptor beta chains from one sample in a study of graft-versus-host responses after intestinal transplantation. The data were produced by immunoSEQ multiplex PCR, yet TCRdb's version contains in-frame clones alone and is incomplete. Among roughly 100,000 clones listed, about nine tenths were seen once. These receptors have no known antigen. The input for sequencing was unstimulated CD4+ T cells sorted from spleen or lymph node cells, taken before transplant. The origin of the receptors is a human donor who was the organ donor for an intestinal transplant. Each CDR3 is given with its conserved first and last residue. The order of the fields is D gene, CDR3 length, clone size, V gene, J gene, CDR3 DNA, CDR3 protein. A D gene is named only where the DNA matches it firmly. Not every row has a clone size; where given, it reads once, few, many or a size class.

d_call: NA
cdr3_length: 16
clone_size: NA
v_call: TRBV7-2
j_call: TRBJ2-7
cdr3_nt: TGTGCCAGCACCCCGCGGGTTTGGGGGGGGCCCTACGAGCAGTACTTC
cdr3_aa: CASTPRVWGGPYEQYF

d_call: TRBD1
cdr3_length: 16
clone_size: NA
v_call: TRBV30
j_call: TRBJ1-6
cdr3_nt: TGTGCCTGGAGCCGACAGGGGAAAACCTATAATTCACCCCTCCACTTT
cdr3_aa: CAWSRQGKTYNSPLHF

d_call: TRBD2
cdr3_length: 15
clone_size: NA
v_call: TRBV6-5
j_call: TRBJ2-5
cdr3_nt: TGTGCCAGCAGTTATAGCGGGGGGCAACAAGAGACCCAGTACTTC
cdr3_aa: CASSYSGGQQETQYF

d_call: NA
cdr3_length: 14
clone_size: NA
v_call: TRBV7-2
j_call: TRBJ2-7
cdr3_nt: TGTGCCAGCAGCTTAGGGGCGATCTCCTACGAGCAGTACTTC
cdr3_aa: CASSLGAISYEQYF

d_call: NA
cdr3_length: 20
clone_size: once
v_call: TRBV4-2
j_call: TRBJ1-6
cdr3_nt: TGTGCCAGCAGCCAAGTCGCGGGGGGGAGGGGAAGCTCCTATAATTCACCCCTCCACTTT
cdr3_aa: CASSQVAGGRGSSYNSPLHF

d_call: NA
cdr3_length: 16
clone_size: NA
v_call: TRBV28
j_call: TRBJ1-5
cdr3_nt: TGTGCCAGCAGCCTACATCAGGGCAATAGCAATCAGCCCCAGCATTTT
cdr3_aa: CASSLHQGNSNQPQHF

d_call: TRBD2
cdr3_length: 16
clone_size: NA
v_call: TRBV7-3
j_call: TRBJ2-1
cdr3_nt: TGTGCCAGCAGCTTGATAGCGGGCGAGAAGAAGAATGAGCAGTTCTTC
cdr3_aa: CASSLIAGEKKNEQFF

d_call: NA
cdr3_length: 17
clone_size: NA
v_call: TRBV4-3
j_call: TRBJ2-5
cdr3_nt: TGCGCCAGCAGCCAAGATTGGCGGACACCCGGGGGAGAGACCCAGTACTTC
cdr3_aa: CASSQDWRTPGGETQYF

d_call: NA
cdr3_length: 12
clone_size: NA
v_call: TRBV7-9
j_call: TRBJ2-1
cdr3_nt: TGTGCCAGCAGCCGACTCGAGGTTGAGCAGTTCTTC
cdr3_aa: CASSRLEVEQFF

d_call: NA
cdr3_length: 16
clone_size: NA
v_call: TRBV28
j_call: TRBJ2-1
cdr3_nt: TGTGCCAGCAGTTTAGAGCCAGCGAGAAAAGACAATGAGCAGTTCTTC
cdr3_aa: CASSLEPARKDNEQFF

d_call: NA
cdr3_length: 16
clone_size: NA
v_call: TRBV9
j_call: TRBJ2-1
cdr3_nt: TGTGCCAGCAGCGTAGCGCTCGGGGGGCTCGACAATGAGCAGTTCTTC
cdr3_aa: CASSVALGGLDNEQFF

d_call: NA
cdr3_length: 13
clone_size: NA
v_call: TRBV30
j_call: TRBJ2-7
cdr3_nt: TGTGCCTGGAGTGCAGGGGCCCTCTACGAGCAGTACTTC
cdr3_aa: CAWSAGALYEQYF

d_call: NA
cdr3_length: 13
clone_size: NA
v_call: TRBV19
j_call: TRBJ1-2
cdr3_nt: TGTGCCAGTAGTGTCGGACTGGGCTATGGCTACACCTTC
cdr3_aa: CASSVGLGYGYTF

d_call: NA
cdr3_length: 13
clone_size: NA
v_call: TRBV5-6
j_call: TRBJ2-7
cdr3_nt: TGTGCCAGCAGCTTGTACACCTTATACGAGCAGTACTTC
cdr3_aa: CASSLYTLYEQYF

d_call: TRBD2
cdr3_length: 16
clone_size: NA
v_call: TRBV30
j_call: TRBJ2-5
cdr3_nt: TGTGCCTGGAGTGCAAGACTAGCGGCGCGACAAGAGACCCAGTACTTC
cdr3_aa: CAWSARLAARQETQYF

d_call: NA
cdr3_length: 17
clone_size: NA
v_call: TRBV27
j_call: TRBJ1-5
cdr3_nt: TGTGCCAGCAGTTTCCCCCATAGAGGGCCCCGCAATCAGCCCCAGCATTTT
cdr3_aa: CASSFPHRGPRNQPQHF

d_call: NA
cdr3_length: 13
clone_size: NA
v_call: TRBV7-3
j_call: TRBJ2-7
cdr3_nt: TGTGCCAGCAGCTTAGGCTGGTCCTACGAGCAGTACTTC
cdr3_aa: CASSLGWSYEQYF

d_call: NA
cdr3_length: 14
clone_size: NA
v_call: TRBV16
j_call: TRBJ1-1
cdr3_nt: TGTGCCAGCAGCCGAACAGGTTTCAACACTGAAGCTTTCTTT
cdr3_aa: CASSRTGFNTEAFF

d_call: NA
cdr3_length: 14
clone_size: NA
v_call: TRBV6-5
j_call: TRBJ2-7
cdr3_nt: TGTGCCAGCAGTAATCCGACTTCCTCCTACGAGCAGTACTTC
cdr3_aa: CASSNPTSSYEQYF

d_call: NA
cdr3_length: 14
clone_size: NA
v_call: TRBV12-1
j_call: TRBJ1-4
cdr3_nt: TGTGCCAGCAGCTTTAAACCTCAGGGTGAAAAACTGTTTTTT
cdr3_aa: CASSFKPQGEKLFF

d_call: NA
cdr3_length: 14
clone_size: NA
v_call: TRBV5-1
j_call: TRBJ1-4
cdr3_nt: TGCGCCAGCAGCTTCGAACTAGGGGGTGAAAAACTGTTTTTT
cdr3_aa: CASSFELGGEKLFF

d_call: NA
cdr3_length: 15
clone_size: NA
v_call: TRBV4-1
j_call: TRBJ2-7
cdr3_nt: TGCGCCAGCAGCCAAGGTCTTGGAGTGAGGTACGAGCAGTACTTC
cdr3_aa: CASSQGLGVRYEQYF

d_call: TRBD1
cdr3_length: 13
clone_size: NA
v_call: TRBV6-5
j_call: TRBJ1-2
cdr3_nt: TGTGCCAGCAGTCCTGACAGGGTCTATGGCTACACCTTC
cdr3_aa: CASSPDRVYGYTF

d_call: TRBD2
cdr3_length: 17
clone_size: NA
v_call: TRBV27
j_call: TRBJ2-5
cdr3_nt: TGTGCCAGCAGTTTAGCCTCGGGACTACGTGGGAGAGAGACCCAGTACTTC
cdr3_aa: CASSLASGLRGRETQYF

d_call: NA
cdr3_length: 14
clone_size: NA
v_call: TRBV28
j_call: TRBJ1-1
cdr3_nt: TGTGCCAGCACCTTACCCGGGACAACCACTGAAGCTTTCTTT
cdr3_aa: CASTLPGTTTEAFF